This T cell receptor (beta chain) was profiled in a study of spatial heterogeneity in lung cancer. Points from the study as a whole: Mutation counts in tumors were tracked by counts of expanded intratumoral alpha and beta TCRs.

TCRdb passed the 5' RACE reads through MiXCR, listing each CDR3 protein once. This sample carries approximately 4,000 distinct CDR3 sequences, 35% of them seen once, and the ten largest clones take under 30%. On this clonotype itself: The antigen remains unidentified.

Germline CDR1 and CDR2: KGHSH and LQKENI. The CDR3 runs 14 residues. The J segment lost 7 bases and the V segment lost 3 bases, leaving 4 bases of the junction unmatched. Time point described: sample taken at primary tumor resection. Sequencing was performed on lung tumor tissue, taken at surgery. The receptor was isolated from a male donor with early-stage non-small cell lung cancer. The chain carries TRBV18 and TRBJ2-7; 12 positions agree with TRBD2. Written as DNA, the CDR3 is TGTGCCAGCTCACCGACTAGCGGGAGAAGTGAGCAGTACTTC. Translated: CASSPTSGRSEQYF.